The present entry profiles one T cell receptor (beta chain) with its context. Its antigen has not been determined. The input lacks base qualities; no much larger clone sits a single base away. This sample is drawn from a study of T cell responses to AZD1222 COVID-19 vaccine (TCRdb year 2021). In terms of the full investigation: TCR sequencing covered roughly 230 trial participants: 200 to 220 given two doses of AZD1222 and 26 given two doses of MenACWY control vaccine. Trial participants were enrolled by age into subgroups of 18-55, 56-69 and 70-plus years, and around 140, 26 and 57 TCR-sequenced participants, respectively, were included in these subgroups.

The time point label, read with the paper, signifies: about 28 days (+/-7) after the second vaccine dose. AZD1222 recipients with second doses at about 4 weeks or about 12 weeks were pooled, because spike-specific TCR depth and breadth did not differ between schedules. Vaccinee samples were obtained from the UK trials COV001 and COV002, which included a single-blind randomized controlled phase 2/3 trial of AZD1222 (ChAdOx1 nCoV-19) in healthy adults. Trial participant PBMC samples were collected at day 0 and day 28 after the second dose for TCRbeta chain sequencing. The CDR3 regions of human TCRbeta chains were analyzed by immunosequencing. The study's processing was this. TCRs in the repertoires were compared against a reference library of SARS-CoV-2-specific TCRs that had been generated with the MIRA antigen-specificity platform. Breadth was defined as the fraction of unique TCRs that were SARS-CoV-2-associated. Depth was defined as the fraction of total T cells that were SARS-CoV-2-associated. Each spike-specific TCR was assigned to its reactive spike region and to a CD4 or CD8 class using the MIRA data. Log10-transformed breadth and depth values were compared by one-way ANOVA with Sidak's multiple comparisons tests. Drawn from immuneACCESS, this table holds only the in-frame rearrangements with V and J called that TCRdb kept. Clones are partly lost; checked studies trace under half to an unresolved V gene and leave the rest unexplained. The DNA was the basis for D and trimming; V, J and clone size are from that table. The sample table contains 88,000 or so clones; only one count was recorded for roughly 91% of them. Clones ranked in the top ten supply approximately 5% of the sample.

The germline V gene specifies KGHSH as CDR1 and LQKENI as CDR2. The germline ends are 9 bases apart after V is trimmed by 0 bases and J by 1 base. The CDR3 covers 15 residues, taking in both the cysteine and the phenylalanine. Just CDR3 DNA is preserved here, 45 bases in frame from base 1. Study-wide conclusions, independent of this receptor: In the small 56-69-year group, the increase in depth fell short of significance, most likely because of low power. Epitopes outside the regions mutated in the B.1.351 and B.1.1.7 variants were reportedly recognized by nearly half of the unique spike-specific TCRs. Most participants were white British and females outnumbered males, and the authors suggested that clonal diversity may have been underestimated. After two AZD1222 doses, spike-specific TCR breadth and depth were significantly higher than at day 0 and than in MenACWY recipients. Because no samples from the day 14 peak response were available, repertoires could be characterized only after the peak T cell response. Conclusions about previously exposed vaccinees are limited, since just 5 or 6 AZD1222 recipients were seropositive for SARS-CoV-2 at baseline. The whole spike protein was spanned by vaccine-associated CD4 TCRs, and dominant responses were seen in regions 160-218 and 743-854.

The rearrangement joined TRBV18 to TRBJ1-1; D gene: possibly TRBD1, on 6 matching bases. The receptor comes from an adult who received the AZD1222 COVID-19 vaccine. This sample comprised peripheral blood, obtained 28 days after the second AZD1222 dose. The nucleotide sequence is given as TGTGCCAGCTCACCACCGGCAGGGGCGAACACTGAAGCTTTCTTT. This translates into CASSPPAGANTEAFF. With the rest looked up from the reference TRBV18 and TRBJ1-1 genes rather than sequenced, the full variable domain is NAGVMQNPRHLVRRRGQEARLRCSPMKGHSHVYWYRQLPEEGLKFMVYLQKENIIDESGMPKERFSAEFPKEGPSILRIQQVVRGDSAAYFCASSPPAGANTEAFFGQGTRLTVV.